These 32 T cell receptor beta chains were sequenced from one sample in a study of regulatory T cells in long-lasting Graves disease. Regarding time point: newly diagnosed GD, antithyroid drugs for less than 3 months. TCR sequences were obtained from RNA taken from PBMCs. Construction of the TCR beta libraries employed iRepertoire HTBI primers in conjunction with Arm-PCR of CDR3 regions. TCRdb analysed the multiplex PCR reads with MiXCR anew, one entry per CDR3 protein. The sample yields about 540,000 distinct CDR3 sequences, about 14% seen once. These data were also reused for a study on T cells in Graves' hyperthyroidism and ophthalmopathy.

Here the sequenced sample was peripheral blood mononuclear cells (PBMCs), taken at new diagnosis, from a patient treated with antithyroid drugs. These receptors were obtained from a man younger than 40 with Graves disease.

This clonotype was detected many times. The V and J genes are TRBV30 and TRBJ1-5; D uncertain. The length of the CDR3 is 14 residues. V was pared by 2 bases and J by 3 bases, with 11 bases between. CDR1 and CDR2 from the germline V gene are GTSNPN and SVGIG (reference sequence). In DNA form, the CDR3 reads TGTGCCTGGAGTTTCGGTTCCTACAATCAGCCCCAGCATTTT. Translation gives CAWSFGSYNQPQHF. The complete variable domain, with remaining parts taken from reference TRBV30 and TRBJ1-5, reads SQTIHQWPATLVQPVGSPLSLECTVEGTSNPNLYWYRQAAGRGLQLLFYSVGIGQISSEVPQNLSASRPQDRQFILSSKKLLLSDSGFYLCAWSFGSYNQPQHFGDGTRLSIL.

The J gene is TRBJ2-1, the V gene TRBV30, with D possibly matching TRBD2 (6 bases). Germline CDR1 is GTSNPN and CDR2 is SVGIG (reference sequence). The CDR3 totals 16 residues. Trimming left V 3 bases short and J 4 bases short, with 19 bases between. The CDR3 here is CAWRGAGRVSYNEQFF. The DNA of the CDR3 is TGTGCCTGGAGAGGGGCGGGGCGGGTCTCTTACAATGAGCAGTTCTTC. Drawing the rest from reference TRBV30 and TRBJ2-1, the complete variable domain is SQTIHQWPATLVQPVGSPLSLECTVEGTSNPNLYWYRQAAGRGLQLLFYSVGIGQISSEVPQNLSASRPQDRQFILSSKKLLLSDSGFYLCAWRGAGRVSYNEQFFGPGTRLTVL.

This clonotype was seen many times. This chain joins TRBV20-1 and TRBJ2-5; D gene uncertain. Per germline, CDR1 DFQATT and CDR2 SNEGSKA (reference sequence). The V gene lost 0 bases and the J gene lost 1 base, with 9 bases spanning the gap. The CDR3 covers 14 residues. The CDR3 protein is CSARDGGPQETQYF. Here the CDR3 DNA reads TGCAGTGCTAGAGATGGCGGCCCCCAAGAGACCCAGTACTTC.

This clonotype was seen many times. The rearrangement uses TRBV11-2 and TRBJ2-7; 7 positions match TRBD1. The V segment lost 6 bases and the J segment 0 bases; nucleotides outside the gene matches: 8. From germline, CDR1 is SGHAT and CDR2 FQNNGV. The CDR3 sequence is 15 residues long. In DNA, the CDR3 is TGTGCCAGCAGGGGATTGAGGGACAGCTCCTACGAGCAGTACTTC. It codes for CASRGLRDSSYEQYF.

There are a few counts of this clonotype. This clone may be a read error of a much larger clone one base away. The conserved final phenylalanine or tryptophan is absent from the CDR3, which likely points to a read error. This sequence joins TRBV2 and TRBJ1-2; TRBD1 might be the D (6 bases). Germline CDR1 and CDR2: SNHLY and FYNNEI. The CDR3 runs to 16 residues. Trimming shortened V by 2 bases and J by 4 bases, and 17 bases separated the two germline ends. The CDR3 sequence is CASSEILTGPSYGYTL. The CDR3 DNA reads TGTGCCAGCAGTGAAATCCTCACAGGGCCCAGCTATGGCTACACCCTC.

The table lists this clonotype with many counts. CDR3 sequence: CASSKTANYGYTF. CDR3 DNA sequence: TGTGCCAGCAGTAAGACAGCGAACTATGGCTACACCTTC. V and J are TRBV6-1 and TRBJ1-2; weak D call: TRBD1 (5 bases). V was clipped by 5 bases and J by 2 bases, with 9 bases between them. Per germline, CDR1 MNHNS and CDR2 SASEGT. The CDR3 is 13 amino acids.

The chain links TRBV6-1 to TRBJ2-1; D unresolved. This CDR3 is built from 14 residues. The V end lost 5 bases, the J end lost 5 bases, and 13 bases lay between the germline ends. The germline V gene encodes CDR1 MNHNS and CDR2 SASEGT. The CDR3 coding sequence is TGTGCCAGCAGTCCCCTGGACCCAAACAATGAGCAGTTCTTC. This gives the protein CASSPLDPNNEQFF.

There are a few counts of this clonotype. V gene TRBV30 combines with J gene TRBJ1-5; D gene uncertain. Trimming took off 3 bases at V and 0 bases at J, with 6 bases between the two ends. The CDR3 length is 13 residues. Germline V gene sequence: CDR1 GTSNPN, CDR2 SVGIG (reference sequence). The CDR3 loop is CAWREYSNQPQHF. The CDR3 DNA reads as TGTGCCTGGAGAGAATATAGCAATCAGCCCCAGCATTTT.

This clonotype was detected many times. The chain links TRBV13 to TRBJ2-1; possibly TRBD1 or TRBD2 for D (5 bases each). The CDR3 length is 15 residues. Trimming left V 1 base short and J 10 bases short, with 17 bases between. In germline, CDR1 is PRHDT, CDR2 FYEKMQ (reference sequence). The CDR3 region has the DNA TGTGCCAGCAGCTTAGAAGGGACCGCCTTGTACGAGCAGTTCTTC. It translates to CASSLEGTALYEQFF.

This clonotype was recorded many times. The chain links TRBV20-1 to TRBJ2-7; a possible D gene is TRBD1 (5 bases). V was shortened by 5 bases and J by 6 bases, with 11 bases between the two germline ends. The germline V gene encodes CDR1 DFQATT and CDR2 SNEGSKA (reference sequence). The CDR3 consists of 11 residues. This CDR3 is CSASPGSEQYF. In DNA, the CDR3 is TGCAGTGCTTCTCCAGGGTCCGAGCAGTACTTC.

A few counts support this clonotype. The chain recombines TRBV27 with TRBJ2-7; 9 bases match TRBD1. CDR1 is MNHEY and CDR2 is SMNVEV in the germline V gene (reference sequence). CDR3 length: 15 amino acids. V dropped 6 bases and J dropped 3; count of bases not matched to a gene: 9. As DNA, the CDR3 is TGTGCCAGCAGGCAAGCGGGACAGGGCCTCTACGAGCAGTACTTC. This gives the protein CASRQAGQGLYEQYF.

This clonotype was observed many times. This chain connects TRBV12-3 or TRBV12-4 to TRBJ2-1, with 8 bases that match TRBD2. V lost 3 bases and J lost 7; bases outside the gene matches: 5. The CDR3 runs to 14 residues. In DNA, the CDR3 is TGTGCCAGCAGTTTGGGGACTAGGGTTAATGAGCAGTTCTTC. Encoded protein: CASSLGTRVNEQFF.

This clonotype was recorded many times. CDR3 in amino acids: CSGQGGGGYTF. In DNA, the CDR3 is TGCAGCGGCCAGGGAGGCGGGGGCTACACCTTC. The J gene is TRBJ1-2, the V gene TRBV29-1; weak D call: TRBD1 (5 bases). V lost 7 bases and J 8 bases, leaving 14 bases between the germline ends. The V gene's germline CDR1 is SQVTM and CDR2 ANQGSEA. This CDR3 has 11 residues.

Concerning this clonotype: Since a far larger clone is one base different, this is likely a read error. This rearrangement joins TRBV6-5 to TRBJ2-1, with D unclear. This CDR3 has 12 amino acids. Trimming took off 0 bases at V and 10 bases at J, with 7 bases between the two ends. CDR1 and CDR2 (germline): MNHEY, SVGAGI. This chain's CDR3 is CASSYSGYEQFF. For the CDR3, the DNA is TGTGCCAGCAGTTACTCAGGGTACGAGCAGTTCTTC.

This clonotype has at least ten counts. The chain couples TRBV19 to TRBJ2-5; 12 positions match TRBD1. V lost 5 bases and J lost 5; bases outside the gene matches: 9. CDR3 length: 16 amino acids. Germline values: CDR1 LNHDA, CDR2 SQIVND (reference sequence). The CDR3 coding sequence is TGTGCCAGTAGTGCGCCGGGACAGGGGGCTCGGGAGACCCAGTACTTC. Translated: CASSAPGQGARETQYF.

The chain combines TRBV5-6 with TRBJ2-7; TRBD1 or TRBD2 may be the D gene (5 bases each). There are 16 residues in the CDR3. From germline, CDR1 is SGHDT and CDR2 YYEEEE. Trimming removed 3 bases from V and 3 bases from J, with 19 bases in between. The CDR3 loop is CASSSMPGTLSYEQYF. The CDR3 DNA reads TGTGCCAGCAGCTCCATGCCCGGGACCCTAAGCTACGAGCAGTACTTC.

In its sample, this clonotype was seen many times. The CDR3 nucleotides are TGTGCCACCAGTGATTGGGCCGATGGCTACACCTTC. Translating it yields CATSDWADGYTF. V and J are TRBV24-1 and TRBJ1-2; D ambiguous. This CDR3 region has 12 residues. Germline values: CDR1 KGHDR, CDR2 SFDVKD. V was pared by 2 bases and J by 6 bases, with 6 bases between.

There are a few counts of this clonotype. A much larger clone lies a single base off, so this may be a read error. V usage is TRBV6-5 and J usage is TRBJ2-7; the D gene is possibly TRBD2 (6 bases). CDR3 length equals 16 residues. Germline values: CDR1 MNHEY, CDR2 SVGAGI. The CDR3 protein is CASSSTTAGTFYERYF. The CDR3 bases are TGTGCCAGCAGTTCCACCACCGCCGGGACTTTCTACGAGCGGTACTTC.

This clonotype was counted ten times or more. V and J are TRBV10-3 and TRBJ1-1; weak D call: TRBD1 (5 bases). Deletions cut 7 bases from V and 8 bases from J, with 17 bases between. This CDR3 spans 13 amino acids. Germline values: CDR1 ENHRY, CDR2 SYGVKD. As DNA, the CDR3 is TGTGCCATCACCTCAAGGAGGGGAAAAGAAGCTTTCTTT. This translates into CAITSRRGKEAFF.

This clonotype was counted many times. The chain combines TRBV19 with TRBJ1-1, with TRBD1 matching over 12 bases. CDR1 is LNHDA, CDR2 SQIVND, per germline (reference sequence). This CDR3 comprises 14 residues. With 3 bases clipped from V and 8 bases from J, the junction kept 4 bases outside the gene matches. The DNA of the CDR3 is TGTGCCAGTAGTATGCGGGACAGGGGGCTGGAAGCTTTCTTT. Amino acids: CASSMRDRGLEAFF.

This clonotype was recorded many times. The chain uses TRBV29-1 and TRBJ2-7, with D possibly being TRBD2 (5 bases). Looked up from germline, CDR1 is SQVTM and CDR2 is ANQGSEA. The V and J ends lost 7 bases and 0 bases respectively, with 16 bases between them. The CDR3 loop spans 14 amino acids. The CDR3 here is CSGQDSSLSYEQYF. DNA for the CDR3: TGCAGCGGGCAGGACTCATCCCTCTCCTACGAGCAGTACTTC.

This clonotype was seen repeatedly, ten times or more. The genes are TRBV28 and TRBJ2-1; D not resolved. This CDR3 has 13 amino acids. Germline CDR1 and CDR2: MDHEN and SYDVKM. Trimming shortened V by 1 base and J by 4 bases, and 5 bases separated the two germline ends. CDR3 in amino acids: CASSLYQYNEQFF. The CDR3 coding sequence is TGTGCCAGCAGTTTATATCAGTACAATGAGCAGTTCTTC.

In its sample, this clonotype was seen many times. Here the CDR3 reads CATAIESGDYGYTF. CDR3 nucleotide sequence: TGTGCCACCGCGATAGAATCGGGGGACTATGGCTACACCTTC. The chain joins TRBV27 to TRBJ1-2, with D possibly matching TRBD1 (5 bases). The CDR3 is 14 residues long. The V gene lost 10 bases and the J gene lost 3 bases, with 18 bases spanning the gap. The germline V gene encodes CDR1 MNHEY and CDR2 SMNVEV (reference sequence).

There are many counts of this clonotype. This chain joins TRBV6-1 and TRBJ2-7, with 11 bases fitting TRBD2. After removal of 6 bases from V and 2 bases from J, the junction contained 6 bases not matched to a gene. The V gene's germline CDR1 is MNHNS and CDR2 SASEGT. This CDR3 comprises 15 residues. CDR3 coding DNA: TGTGCCAGCAGACTTTTAGCGGGAGGGGCCTACGAGCAGTACTTC. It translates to CASRLLAGGAYEQYF.

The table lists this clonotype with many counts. This CDR3 is CSARAAGGVNTEAFF. DNA of the CDR3: TGCAGTGCTAGAGCCGCGGGGGGCGTGAACACTGAAGCTTTCTTT. The chain carries TRBV20-1 and TRBJ1-1; possibly TRBD1 for D (6 bases). Germline CDR1 is DFQATT and CDR2 is SNEGSKA (reference sequence). Trimming shortened V by 1 base and J by 0 bases, and 12 bases separated the two germline ends. The length of the CDR3 is 15 residues.

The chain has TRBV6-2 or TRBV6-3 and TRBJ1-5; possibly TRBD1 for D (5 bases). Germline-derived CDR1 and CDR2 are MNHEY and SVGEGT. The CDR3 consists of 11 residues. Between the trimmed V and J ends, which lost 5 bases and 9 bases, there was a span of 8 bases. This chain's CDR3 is CASSDGGPQHF. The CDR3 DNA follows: TGTGCCAGCAGTGACGGGGGGCCCCAGCATTTT.

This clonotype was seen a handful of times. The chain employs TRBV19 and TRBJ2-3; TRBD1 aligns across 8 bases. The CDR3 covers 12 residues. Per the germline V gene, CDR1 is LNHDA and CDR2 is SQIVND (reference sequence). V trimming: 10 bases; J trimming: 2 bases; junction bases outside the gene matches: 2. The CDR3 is CATTGATDTQYF. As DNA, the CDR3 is TGTGCCACGACAGGGGCCACAGATACGCAGTATTTT.

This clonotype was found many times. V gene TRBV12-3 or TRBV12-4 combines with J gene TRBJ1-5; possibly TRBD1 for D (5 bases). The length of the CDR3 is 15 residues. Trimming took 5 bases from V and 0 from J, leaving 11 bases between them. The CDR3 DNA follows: TGTGCCAGCAGTGCCCGACAGAATAGCAATCAGCCCCAGCATTTT. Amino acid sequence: CASSARQNSNQPQHF.

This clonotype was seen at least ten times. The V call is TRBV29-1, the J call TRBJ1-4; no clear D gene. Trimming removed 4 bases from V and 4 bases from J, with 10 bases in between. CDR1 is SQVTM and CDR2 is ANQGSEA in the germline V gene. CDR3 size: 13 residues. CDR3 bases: TGCAGCGTTGCGCGGGGAATTAATGAAAAACTGTTTTTT. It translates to CSVARGINEKLFF.

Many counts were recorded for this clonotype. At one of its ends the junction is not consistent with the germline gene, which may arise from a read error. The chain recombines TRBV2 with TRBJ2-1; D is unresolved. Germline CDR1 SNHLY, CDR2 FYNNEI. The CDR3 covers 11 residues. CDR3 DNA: TGTGCCAGCAGCTACTACGATGAGCAGTTCTTC. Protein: CASSYYDEQFF.

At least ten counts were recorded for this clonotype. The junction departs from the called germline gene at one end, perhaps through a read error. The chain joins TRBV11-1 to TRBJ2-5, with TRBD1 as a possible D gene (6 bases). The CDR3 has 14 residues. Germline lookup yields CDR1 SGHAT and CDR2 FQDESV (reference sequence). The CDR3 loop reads CASSLRQVKEIQYF. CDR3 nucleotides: TGTGCCAGCAGCTTGCGACAGGTTAAGGAGATCCAGTACTTC.

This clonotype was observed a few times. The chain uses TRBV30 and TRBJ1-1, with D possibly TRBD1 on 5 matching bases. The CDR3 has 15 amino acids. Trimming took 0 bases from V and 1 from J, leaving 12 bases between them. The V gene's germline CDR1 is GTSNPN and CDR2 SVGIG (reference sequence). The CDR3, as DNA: TGTGCCTGGAGTGTAGGTGGGACGGGGAACACTGAAGCTTTCTTT. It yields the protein CAWSVGGTGNTEAFF.